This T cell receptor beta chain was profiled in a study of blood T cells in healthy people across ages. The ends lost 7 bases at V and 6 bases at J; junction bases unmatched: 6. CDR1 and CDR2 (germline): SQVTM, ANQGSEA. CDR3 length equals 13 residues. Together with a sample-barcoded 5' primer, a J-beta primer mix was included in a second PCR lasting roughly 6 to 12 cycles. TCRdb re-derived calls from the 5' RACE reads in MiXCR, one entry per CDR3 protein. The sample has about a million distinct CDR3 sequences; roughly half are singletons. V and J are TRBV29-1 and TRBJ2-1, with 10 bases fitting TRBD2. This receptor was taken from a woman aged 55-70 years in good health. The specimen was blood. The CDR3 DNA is TGCAGCGGGACCGGGACTAGCGTCAATGAGCAGTTCTTC. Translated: CSGTGTSVNEQFF.